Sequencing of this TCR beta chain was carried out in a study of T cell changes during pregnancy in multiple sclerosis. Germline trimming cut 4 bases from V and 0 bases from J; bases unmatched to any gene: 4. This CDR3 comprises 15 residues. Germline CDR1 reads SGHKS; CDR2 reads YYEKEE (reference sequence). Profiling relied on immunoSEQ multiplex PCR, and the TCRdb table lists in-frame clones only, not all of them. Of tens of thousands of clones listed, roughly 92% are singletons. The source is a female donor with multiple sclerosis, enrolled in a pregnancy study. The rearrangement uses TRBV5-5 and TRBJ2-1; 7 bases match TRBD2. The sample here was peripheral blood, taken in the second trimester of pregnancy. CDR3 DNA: TGTGCCAGCAGCGCAGCGGGGAGCTCCTACAATGAGCAGTTCTTC. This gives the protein CASSAAGSSYNEQFF.